This TCR beta chain was identified in a study of blood T cell repertoires in COVID-19. Some clones are missing from TCRdb's copy, which holds only in-frame ones; the method was immunoSEQ multiplex PCR. The sample lists about 72,000 clones; 82% were seen once. Germline V gives CDR1 MNHEY, CDR2 SVGAGI. Trimming cost V 6 bases and J 1 base; bases outside gene matches: 5. CDR3 length equals 14 residues. The chain recombines TRBV6-5 with TRBJ1-1, with 7 nucleotides matching TRBD1. Sequencing input: peripheral blood. The clonotype was recovered from a human donor in a cohort sampled during active COVID-19. Here the CDR3 reads CASSGQAPNTEAFF. CDR3 DNA: TGTGCCAGCAGCGGACAGGCGCCGAACACTGAAGCTTTCTTT.